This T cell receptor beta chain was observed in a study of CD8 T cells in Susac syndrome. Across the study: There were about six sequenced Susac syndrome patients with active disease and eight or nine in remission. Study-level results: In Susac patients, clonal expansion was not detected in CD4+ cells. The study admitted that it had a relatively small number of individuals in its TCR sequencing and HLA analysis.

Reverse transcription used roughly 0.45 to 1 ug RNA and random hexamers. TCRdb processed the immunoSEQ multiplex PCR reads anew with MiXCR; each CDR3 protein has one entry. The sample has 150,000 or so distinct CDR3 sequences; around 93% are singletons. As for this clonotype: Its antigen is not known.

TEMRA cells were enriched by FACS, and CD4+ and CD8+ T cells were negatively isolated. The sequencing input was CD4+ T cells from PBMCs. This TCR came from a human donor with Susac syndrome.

The CDR3 sequence is CASRPIAGPSYNEQFF. The CDR3 nucleotides are TGTGCCAGCAGGCCCATAGCGGGACCCTCCTACAATGAGCAGTTCTTC. The chain recombines TRBV12-3 or TRBV12-4 with TRBJ2-1; the match to TRBD2 covers 8 bases. The CDR3 sequence is 16 residues long. V was pared by 6 bases and J by 0 bases, with 7 bases of the junction left unmatched.